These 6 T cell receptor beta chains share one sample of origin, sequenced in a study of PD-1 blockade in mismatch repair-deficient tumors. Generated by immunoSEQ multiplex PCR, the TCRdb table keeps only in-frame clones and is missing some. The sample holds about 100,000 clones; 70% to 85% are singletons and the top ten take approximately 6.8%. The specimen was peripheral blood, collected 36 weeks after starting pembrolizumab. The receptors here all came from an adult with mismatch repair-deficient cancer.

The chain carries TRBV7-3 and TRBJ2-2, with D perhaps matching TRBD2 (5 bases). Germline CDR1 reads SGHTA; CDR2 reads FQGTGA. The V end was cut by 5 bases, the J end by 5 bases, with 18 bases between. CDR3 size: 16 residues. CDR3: CASSRSATPGTGELFF. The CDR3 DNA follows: TGTGCCAGCAGCCGTAGCGCTACACCGGGGACCGGGGAGCTGTTTTTT.

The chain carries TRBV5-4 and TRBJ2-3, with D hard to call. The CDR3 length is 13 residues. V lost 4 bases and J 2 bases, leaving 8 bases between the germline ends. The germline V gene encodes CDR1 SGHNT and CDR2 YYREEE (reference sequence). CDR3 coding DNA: TGTGCCAGCAGCGGTCGAATCACAGATACGCAGTATTTT. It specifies CASSGRITDTQYF. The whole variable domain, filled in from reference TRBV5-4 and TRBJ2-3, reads ETGVTQSPTHLIKTRGQQVTLRCSSQSGHNTVSWYQQALGQGPQFIFQYYREEENGRGNFPPRFSGLQFPNYSSELNVNALELDDSALYLCASSGRITDTQYFGPGTRLTVL.

This CDR3 reads CASSPPGPRSTDTQYF. CDR3 DNA sequence: TGTGCCAGCAGCCCACCGGGCCCGAGGAGCACAGATACGCAGTATTTT. This sequence joins TRBV13 and TRBJ2-3; the D is unclear. The CDR3 spans 16 residues. V shed 5 bases and J shed 0 bases, with 15 bases lying between them. Germline V gene data show CDR1 as PRHDT and CDR2 as FYEKMQ (reference sequence). Full variable domain (rest looked up from reference TRBV13 and TRBJ2-3): AAGVIQSPRHLIKEKRETATLKCYPIPRHDTVYWYQQGPGQDPQFLISFYEKMQSDKGSIPDRFSAQQFSDYHSELNMSSLELGDSALYFCASSPPGPRSTDTQYFGPGTRLTVL.

The CDR3 is CAWSVLTSGTGELFF. The CDR3 DNA sequence: TGTGCCTGGAGTGTATTGACTAGCGGCACCGGGGAGCTGTTTTTT. The J gene is TRBJ2-2, the V gene TRBV30; 9 bases agree with TRBD2. Germline V gene lookup returns CDR1 GTSNPN and CDR2 SVGIG (reference sequence). This CDR3 spans 15 amino acids. With V trimmed by 0 bases and J by 4 bases, 3 bases remained unmatched.

CDR3 residues: CASSSRSGVEAFF. The DNA of the CDR3 is TGTGCCAGCAGCTCCCGCAGCGGAGTTGAAGCTTTCTTT. The chain combines TRBV7-3 with TRBJ1-1, with D unresolved. This CDR3 is built from 13 residues. Trimming pared 4 bases from V and 7 bases from J, leaving 13 bases between. CDR1 is SGHTA, CDR2 FQGTGA, per germline.

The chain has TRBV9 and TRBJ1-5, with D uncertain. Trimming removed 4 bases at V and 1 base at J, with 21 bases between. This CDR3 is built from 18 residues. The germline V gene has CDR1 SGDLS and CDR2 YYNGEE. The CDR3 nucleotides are TGTGCCAGCAGCCCGGACGGTGTGGGCCACGACAGCAATCAGCCCCAGCATTTT. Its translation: CASSPDGVGHDSNQPQHF.